These 19 T cell receptor beta chains were all obtained from the same sample, sequenced in a study of lymphopenia after photon versus proton radiotherapy. Only in-frame clones appear in the TCRdb table, and some are missing; sequencing was by immunoSEQ multiplex PCR. The table lists 75,000 to 90,000 clones, 83% of them singletons. The specimen was peripheral blood, collected from a patient treated with proton-based radiotherapy. These receptors originate from a man in his fifties or sixties with pancreatic cancer.

This chain links TRBV4-3 with TRBJ2-6; D might be TRBD1 or TRBD2, each matching 6 bases. With 0 bases removed from V and 0 bases from J, the gap between germline ends came to 15 bases. The CDR3 is 19 amino acids. The V gene's germline CDR1 is LGHNA and CDR2 YSLEER. The CDR3: CASSQETGAPRSGANVLTF. The CDR3 nucleotides read TGCGCCAGCAGCCAAGAGACGGGGGCACCCCGCTCTGGGGCCAACGTCCTGACTTTC.

V gene TRBV11-3 combines with J gene TRBJ2-7; the match to TRBD2 covers 14 bases. The V gene's germline CDR1 is SGHNT and CDR2 YENEEA. The CDR3 runs 17 residues. The junction had 13 bases not matched to a gene; V was cut back by 5 bases and J by 7 bases. The CDR3 region is CASSQGLAGVGGVEQYF. CDR3 DNA: TGTGCCAGCAGCCAGGGACTAGCGGGAGTTGGGGGGGTTGAGCAGTACTTC.

The chain joins TRBV19 to TRBJ2-3; 9 bases match TRBD2. Trimming took 3 bases from V and 2 from J; bases not matched to a gene: 3. This CDR3 spans 15 amino acids. CDR1 and CDR2 from the germline V gene are LNHDA and SQIVND (reference sequence). The CDR3 coding sequence is TGTGCCAGTAGTATGGCTAGCGGGACCACAGATACGCAGTATTTT. Translating gives CASSMASGTTDTQYF.

This clone was detected only once. The chain employs TRBV2 and TRBJ1-2; D unresolved. Germline CDR1 SNHLY, CDR2 FYNNEI. V was trimmed by 6 bases and J by 2 bases, leaving 13 bases between them. The CDR3 consists of 14 residues. The CDR3 DNA sequence: TGTGCCAGCAGGCTTGGACTGGGCAACTATGGCTACACCTTC. This sequence encodes CASRLGLGNYGYTF. The entire variable domain, with the rest obtained from reference TRBV2 and TRBJ1-2, is as follows: EPEVTQTPSHQVTQMGQEVILRCVPISNHLYFYWYRQILGQKVEFLVSFYNNEISEKSEIFDDQFSVERPDGSNFTLKIRSTKLEDSAMYFCASRLGLGNYGYTFGSGTRLTVV.

The chain recombines TRBV9 with TRBJ1-2; D is ambiguous. CDR3 length: 13 residues. V lost 1 base, J lost 6 bases, and 10 bases lay in between. Looked up from germline, CDR1 is SGDLS and CDR2 is YYNGEE. The CDR3 DNA reads as TGTGCCAGCAGCGTATCGATTGGGGATGGCTACACCTTC. Amino acids: CASSVSIGDGYTF. The complete variable domain, with remaining parts taken from reference TRBV9 and TRBJ1-2, reads DSGVTQTPKHLITATGQRVTLRCSPRSGDLSVYWYQQSLDQGLQFLIQYYNGEERAKGNILERFSAQQFPDLHSELNLSSLELGDSALYFCASSVSIGDGYTFGSGTRLTVV.

CDR3 amino acids: CSVLGAVGVSEQYF. CDR3 in DNA: TGCAGCGTTCTAGGGGCGGTGGGAGTGAGCGAGCAGTACTTC. This chain uses TRBV29-1 with TRBJ2-7; D is perhaps TRBD1 or TRBD2 (5 bases each). The V end lost 5 bases, the J end lost 6 bases, and 20 bases lay between the germline ends. Per germline, CDR1 SQVTM and CDR2 ANQGSEA. CDR3 length: 14 amino acids.

V is TRBV19 and J is TRBJ2-5; 8 bases align to TRBD1. This CDR3 is 17 amino acids long. With 8 bases clipped from V and 2 bases from J, the junction kept 16 bases outside the gene matches. CDR1 LNHDA and CDR2 SQIVND come from the germline V gene (reference sequence). CDR3 DNA: TGTGCCAGTGGCGAACCAGGGGGCCGAACACCACAAGAGACCCAGTACTTC. Translating gives CASGEPGGRTPQETQYF.

This clone was found a few times. The chain links TRBV30 to TRBJ1-5; TRBD1 matches 7 bases. The V segment lost 2 bases and the J segment 1 base; nucleotides outside the gene matches: 5. Germline V gene lookup returns CDR1 GTSNPN and CDR2 SVGIG (reference sequence). The length of the CDR3 is 15 residues. DNA for the CDR3: TGTGCCTGGAGTACGGGACAGAGGAGCAATCAGCCCCAGCATTTT. Protein product: CAWSTGQRSNQPQHF.

The gene calls are TRBV28 and TRBJ2-2, with 11 positions matching TRBD1. V lost 5 bases to trimming and J lost 0 bases; unmatched junction nucleotides: 8. The CDR3 sequence is 18 residues long. Germline loops: CDR1 MDHEN, CDR2 SYDVKM. The CDR3 DNA follows: TGTGCCAGCAGTACCGGACAGGGGGCGATCTCGAACACCGGGGAGCTGTTTTTT. Protein sequence: CASSTGQGAISNTGELFF.

The chain has TRBV5-8 and TRBJ2-3; no clear D. The germline V gene encodes CDR1 SGHTS and CDR2 YDEGEE. Trimming shortened V by 7 bases and J by 6 bases, and 6 bases separated the two germline ends. The CDR3 is made up of 10 amino acids. The CDR3 nucleotides are TGTGCCAGCGCACACGATACGCAGTATTTT. Translation gives CASAHDTQYF. Full variable domain (missing parts from reference TRBV5-8 and TRBJ2-3): EAGVTQSPTHLIKTRGQQATLRCSPISGHTSVYWYQQALGLGLQFLLWYDEGEERNRGNFPPRFSGRQFPNYSSELNVNALELEDSALYLCASAHDTQYFGPGTRLTVL.

The chain links TRBV7-2 to TRBJ1-2, with 8 positions matching TRBD1. The CDR3 runs 15 residues. Germline V gives CDR1 SGHTA, CDR2 FQGNSA. After removal of 2 bases from V and 0 bases from J, the junction contained 2 bases not matched to a gene. In DNA, the CDR3 is TGTGCCAGCAGCTTACAGGGGGCTTCTAACTATGGCTACACCTTC. This translates into CASSLQGASNYGYTF.

The chain has TRBV4-1 and TRBJ2-7, with a possible D match to TRBD2 (5 bases). Germline V lookup: CDR1 MGHRA, CDR2 YSYEKL. The CDR3 is 17 residues long. The ends were cut back, 1 base at V and 7 bases at J, with 23 bases in the middle. The CDR3 DNA reads as TGCGCCAGCAGCCAAGGCCTCCCCGTGACCGTCACGGGGGAGCAGTACTTC. It specifies CASSQGLPVTVTGEQYF.

This chain joins TRBV28 and TRBJ2-2, with D unresolved. Germline CDR1 reads MDHEN; CDR2 reads SYDVKM. V was clipped by 3 bases and J by 2 bases, with 7 bases between them. CDR3 length: 14 amino acids. DNA of the CDR3: TGTGCCAGCAGTTTTGTTTTAAACACCGGGGAGCTGTTTTTT. Amino acid sequence: CASSFVLNTGELFF.

This clone was recorded a few times. The V gene is TRBV9, the J gene TRBJ1-4, with a weak D call TRBD1 (5 bases). V was clipped by 2 bases and J by 8 bases, with 16 bases between them. The CDR3 runs to 15 residues. Germline CDR1 reads SGDLS; CDR2 reads YYNGEE. Written as DNA, the CDR3 is TGTGCCAGCAGCGTTTTTGGCAGCGGGGCGGAAAAACTGTTTTTT. Translation: CASSVFGSGAEKLFF.

The rearrangement uses TRBV18 and TRBJ1-5; D is undetermined. Looked up from germline, CDR1 is KGHSH and CDR2 is LQKENI. V gave up 0 bases and J gave up 6 bases, with 12 bases separating them. The CDR3 spans 15 residues. The CDR3 coding sequence is TGTGCCAGCTCACCACCGGCAGAAGGGAGTCAGCCCCAGCATTTT. The encoded protein is CASSPPAEGSQPQHF.

The J gene is TRBJ2-7, the V gene TRBV6-1, with 7 bases identical to TRBD1. V trimming: 6 bases; J trimming: 3 bases; junction bases outside the gene matches: 11. This CDR3 is built from 15 residues. Germline V gene sequence: CDR1 MNHNS, CDR2 SASEGT. CDR3 sequence: CASRVTGILFYEQYF. The DNA of the CDR3 is TGTGCCAGCAGGGTGACAGGGATTCTATTCTACGAGCAGTACTTC.

The chain has TRBV11-2 and TRBJ2-7, with TRBD2 matching 7 bases. This CDR3 is built from 16 residues. Trimming at V came to 5 bases and at J to 2 bases, leaving 12 bases not matched to a gene. CDR1 is SGHAT, CDR2 FQNNGV, per germline. The CDR3 sequence: CASSPAEASGPYEQYF. CDR3 in DNA: TGTGCCAGCAGCCCTGCAGAGGCTAGCGGACCCTACGAGCAGTACTTC. The full variable domain, its missing parts supplied by reference TRBV11-2 and TRBJ2-7, is EAGVAQSPRYKIIEKRQSVAFWCNPISGHATLYWYQQILGQGPKLLIQFQNNGVVDDSQLPKDRFSAERLKGVDSTLKIQPAKLEDSAVYLCASSPAEASGPYEQYFGPGTRLTVT.

The chain combines TRBV7-9 with TRBJ2-1; 10 nucleotides line up with TRBD2. CDR3 length: 14 amino acids. The trim removed 5 bases at V and 9 bases at J, leaving 7 bases unmatched. Germline loops: CDR1 SEHNR, CDR2 FQNEAQ (reference sequence). The CDR3 reads CASSPSGREGEQFF. The CDR3 DNA follows: TGTGCCAGCAGCCCCAGCGGGAGGGAGGGTGAGCAGTTCTTC.

The chain has TRBV15 and TRBJ2-2; no firm D call. The ends were cut back, 0 bases at V and 3 bases at J, with 8 bases in the middle. The V gene's germline CDR1 is LNHNV and CDR2 YYDKDF (reference sequence). This CDR3 is 15 amino acids long. DNA of the CDR3: TGTGCCACCAGCAGAGATAGGGCAGACACCGGGGAGCTGTTTTTT. This gives the protein CATSRDRADTGELFF.